Listed here are 3 T cell receptor beta chains from one sample, sequenced in a study of OX40 agonist ivuxolimab in advanced cancers. The table came from immunoSEQ multiplex PCR; TCRdb's copy has only in-frame clones and leaves some out. The data show around 85,000 clones, with roughly nine tenths seen just once and 8.4% held by the top ten. Sequencing was performed on CD4+ or CD8+ T cells sorted from blood, taken in a trial of the OX40 agonist ivuxolimab. Source of these receptors: an adult with an advanced solid tumor such as melanoma, head and neck, liver or kidney cancer.

The chain recombines TRBV28 with TRBJ2-7, with D perhaps matching TRBD1 or TRBD2 (5 bases each). The CDR3 is 14 amino acids. V was shortened by 7 bases and J by 4 bases, with 17 bases between the two germline ends. Germline loops: CDR1 MDHEN, CDR2 SYDVKM. This CDR3 is CASTGRDGFYEQYF. The DNA for the CDR3 is TGTGCCAGCACCGGCAGGGACGGATTTTACGAGCAGTACTTC.

The rearrangement links TRBV9 to TRBJ1-3; D call uncertain. This CDR3 is built from 11 residues. V lost 0 bases and J lost 7, with 2 bases in between. Germline-derived CDR1 and CDR2 are SGDLS and YYNGEE. The CDR3 region has the DNA TGTGCCAGCAGCGTAGGGAACACCATATATTTT. Protein sequence: CASSVGNTIYF. Drawing the rest from reference TRBV9 and TRBJ1-3, the complete variable domain is DSGVTQTPKHLITATGQRVTLRCSPRSGDLSVYWYQQSLDQGLQFLIQYYNGEERAKGNILERFSAQQFPDLHSELNLSSLELGDSALYFCASSVGNTIYFGEGSWLTVV.

This clone was observed once. The V and J genes are TRBV27 and TRBJ1-2, with 8 bases fitting TRBD1. The V gene's germline CDR1 is MNHEY and CDR2 SMNVEV (reference sequence). The CDR3 covers 15 residues. After removal of 2 bases from V and 4 bases from J, the junction contained 6 bases not matched to a gene. The CDR3 here is CASSLVWTGIYGYTF. The CDR3 DNA is TGTGCCAGCAGTTTAGTCTGGACAGGGATCTATGGCTACACCTTC.